The next 23 T cell receptor beta chains were all read from a single sample in a study of blood T cell repertoires in COVID-19. TCRdb's copy holds only in-frame clones and misses some; the assay was immunoSEQ multiplex PCR. The sample includes around 120,000 clones, just under 85% of them seen just once. The specimen sequenced was peripheral blood. These receptors all come from a man in his 70s with active or convalescent COVID-19.

This chain links TRBV4-1 with TRBJ1-6, with 8 bases fitting TRBD1. Germline CDR1 is MGHRA and CDR2 is YSYEKL. The CDR3 has 16 amino acids. Trimming removed 4 bases from V and 6 bases from J; junction bases left unmatched: 8. CDR3 sequence (DNA): TGCGCCAGCAGCCCACCGCGGACAGGGAGTAATTCACCCCTCCACTTT. This gives the protein CASSPPRTGSNSPLHF.

The chain uses TRBV6-5 and TRBJ1-5; 9 nucleotides agree with TRBD1. The V gene's germline CDR1 is MNHEY and CDR2 SVGAGI. The V gene end was trimmed by 6 bases and the J gene end by 5 bases; junction bases not matched to a gene: 8. This CDR3 region has 15 residues. CDR3 nucleotides: TGTGCCAGCAGAGCACCGGGACAGGGTCATCAGCCCCAGCATTTT. It is translated as CASRAPGQGHQPQHF.

This clone is deemed large. The chain combines TRBV19 with TRBJ1-3, with D unresolved. Trimming removed 4 bases at V and 1 base at J, with 8 bases between. Germline V gives CDR1 LNHDA, CDR2 SQIVND (reference sequence). The CDR3 runs to 14 residues. The CDR3 protein is CASSTQHSGNTIYF. In DNA form, the CDR3 reads TGTGCCAGTAGTACACAACATTCTGGAAACACCATATATTTT. The variable domain in full, with the rest retrieved from reference TRBV19 and TRBJ1-3, is DGGITQSPKYLFRKEGQNVTLSCEQNLNHDAMYWYRQDPGQGLRLIYYSQIVNDFQKGDIAEGYSVSREKKESFPLTVTSAQKNPTAFYLCASSTQHSGNTIYFGEGSWLTVV.

V and J are TRBV10-3 and TRBJ1-1; D ambiguous. CDR1 ENHRY and CDR2 SYGVKD come from the germline V gene. Trimming shortened V by 3 bases and J by 2 bases, and 10 bases separated the two germline ends. This CDR3 is 14 amino acids long. This chain's CDR3 is CAISEKSTNTEAFF. DNA for the CDR3: TGTGCCATCAGTGAAAAGTCTACCAACACTGAAGCTTTCTTT.

On this clone: Other DNA sequences in the same sample also yield this CDR3. This chain uses TRBV10-2 with TRBJ2-3; D is uncertain. The CDR3 length is 15 residues. V shed 0 bases and J shed 2 bases, with 9 bases lying between them. CDR1 and CDR2 (germline): WSHSY, SAAADI. The CDR3: CASSESPTPTDTQYF. As DNA, the CDR3 is TGCGCCAGCAGTGAGTCCCCTACGCCCACAGATACGCAGTATTTT.

The chain carries TRBV7-9 and TRBJ1-5, with D perhaps TRBD1 (5 bases). Per the germline V gene, CDR1 is SEHNR and CDR2 is FQNEAQ (reference sequence). The V gene lost 5 bases and the J gene lost 4 bases, with 9 bases spanning the gap. CDR3 size: 13 residues. CDR3 sequence (DNA): TGTGCCAGCAGCCTAGACAGTAATCAGCCCCAGCATTTT. It translates to CASSLDSNQPQHF.

The chain couples TRBV4-3 to TRBJ2-1; TRBD1 agrees at 8 bases. V shed 0 bases and J 4 bases; nucleotides not matched to a gene: 5. The CDR3 extends over 16 amino acids. CDR1 and CDR2 from the germline V gene are LGHNA and YSLEER. CDR3: CASSQEWGQAYNEQFF. The DNA for the CDR3 is TGCGCCAGCAGCCAAGAGTGGGGACAGGCATACAATGAGCAGTTCTTC.

The count of this clone is one. CDR3 sequence (DNA): TGTGCCAGCAGCTCGGGAGGGGCGAACACTGAAGCTTTCTTT. It encodes CASSSGGANTEAFF. The rearrangement joins TRBV7-9 to TRBJ1-1, with a possible D match to TRBD1 (5 bases). The germline V gene has CDR1 SEHNR and CDR2 FQNEAQ (reference sequence). V was clipped by 4 bases and J by 1 base, with 10 bases between them. CDR3 length: 14 amino acids.

The gene calls are TRBV27 and TRBJ1-2; D is undetermined. Germline CDR1 and CDR2: MNHEY and SMNVEV (reference sequence). There are 16 residues in the CDR3. Between the trimmed V and J ends, which lost 6 bases and 2 bases, there was a span of 19 bases. CDR3 in amino acids: CASSRAGGSSNYGYTF. For the CDR3, the DNA is TGTGCCAGCAGCCGCGCCGGAGGTTCGTCCAACTATGGCTACACCTTC.

CDR3 sequence: CASSPTIGLNMNTEAFF. The CDR3 nucleotides are TGTGCCAGCTCACCCACTATTGGACTGAACATGAACACTGAAGCTTTCTTT. This chain uses TRBV18 with TRBJ1-1, with unresolved D. Between the trimmed V and J ends, which lost 3 bases and 0 bases, there was a span of 17 bases. The CDR3 runs 17 residues. CDR1 KGHSH and CDR2 LQKENI come from the germline V gene.

The chain couples TRBV10-2 to TRBJ1-6, with a weak D call TRBD1 (5 bases). With 3 bases removed from V and 3 bases from J, the gap between germline ends came to 9 bases. CDR1 and CDR2 from the germline V gene are WSHSY and SAAADI. The CDR3 totals 15 residues. The CDR3: CASSDWQGYNSPLHF. DNA for the CDR3: TGCGCCAGCAGTGATTGGCAGGGCTATAATTCACCCCTCCACTTT.

This chain connects TRBV7-3 to TRBJ2-3; perhaps TRBD2 as D (5 bases). Trimming cost V 11 bases and J 2 bases, with 11 bases left between them. The CDR3 contains 12 residues. Germline loops: CDR1 SGHTA, CDR2 FQGTGA. The CDR3 nucleotides read TGTGCCTCCTCAGCGGACACAGATACGCAGTATTTT. It encodes CASSADTDTQYF.

The rearrangement uses TRBV2 and TRBJ2-3, with unresolved D. From germline, CDR1 is SNHLY and CDR2 FYNNEI. The CDR3 contains 12 residues. Trimming shortened V by 4 bases and J by 4 bases, and 6 bases separated the two germline ends. The CDR3 coding sequence is TGTGCCAGCAGTGGTTTAGCAGATACGCAGTATTTT. As protein: CASSGLADTQYF.

The chain employs TRBV28 and TRBJ2-1; TRBD2 is a possible D gene (5 bases). The germline V gene encodes CDR1 MDHEN and CDR2 SYDVKM. This CDR3 spans 12 amino acids. Trimming took off 7 bases at V and 7 bases at J, with 11 bases between the two ends. The CDR3 DNA is TGTGCCAGCACCTTTAGAGGGAATGAGCAGTTCTTC. It specifies CASTFRGNEQFF.

The V gene is TRBV2, the J gene TRBJ2-7, with TRBD1 identical over 12 bases. V trimming: 6 bases; J trimming: 4 bases; junction bases outside the gene matches: 7. This CDR3 is built from 15 residues. Germline values: CDR1 SNHLY, CDR2 FYNNEI. CDR3 bases: TGTGCCAGCAGAAGACCGGGACAGGGGGCTTACGAGCAGTACTTC. Its protein is CASRRPGQGAYEQYF.

The chain employs TRBV19 and TRBJ1-4, with D possibly being TRBD1 (6 bases). The CDR3 is 16 residues long. Germline V gene lookup returns CDR1 LNHDA and CDR2 SQIVND (reference sequence). Trimming removed 6 bases at V and 4 bases at J, with 18 bases between. Here the CDR3 DNA reads TGTGCCAGTAGCCTCTTGGGAGGGACAAATAATGAAAAACTGTTTTTT. Its translation: CASSLLGGTNNEKLFF.

This chain connects TRBV3-1 (or the pseudogene TRBV3-2) to TRBJ1-6, with TRBD1 matching over 9 bases. The CDR3 is made up of 16 amino acids. V shed 7 bases, J shed 0 bases, and the junction held 4 bases outside the gene matches. Germline V lookup: CDR1 LGHDT, CDR2 YNNKEL (reference sequence). The CDR3 nucleotides are TGTGCCAGCAACGACAGGGGGAGCTCCTATAATTCACCCCTCCACTTT. This translates into CASNDRGSSYNSPLHF.

This chain uses TRBV19 with TRBJ2-4, with a possible D match to TRBD2 (5 bases). This CDR3 has 13 amino acids. The germline V gene has CDR1 LNHDA and CDR2 SQIVND (reference sequence). The V gene lost 3 bases and the J gene lost 8 bases, with 11 bases spanning the gap. For the CDR3, the DNA is TGTGCCAGTAGTATTCCGCACGGGGACATTCAGTACTTC. It is translated as CASSIPHGDIQYF. Drawing the rest from reference TRBV19 and TRBJ2-4, the complete variable domain is DGGITQSPKYLFRKEGQNVTLSCEQNLNHDAMYWYRQDPGQGLRLIYYSQIVNDFQKGDIAEGYSVSREKKESFPLTVTSAQKNPTAFYLCASSIPHGDIQYFGAGTRLSVL.

This clone was seen a handful of times. V is TRBV27 and J is TRBJ2-1; D is possibly TRBD2 (6 bases). This CDR3 has 15 amino acids. Trimming pared 2 bases from V and 7 bases from J, leaving 15 bases between. The germline V gene has CDR1 MNHEY and CDR2 SMNVEV (reference sequence). The chain's CDR3 is CASSLASTRANEQFF. CDR3 bases: TGTGCCAGCAGTTTAGCTTCGACTAGGGCGAATGAGCAGTTCTTC.

This chain joins TRBV10-3 and TRBJ2-3, with 11 bases that match TRBD2. The length of the CDR3 is 16 residues. V lost 5 bases to trimming and J lost 2 bases; unmatched junction nucleotides: 6. In germline, CDR1 is ENHRY, CDR2 SYGVKD. The CDR3 here is CAISTGTSGSTDTQYF. CDR3 in DNA: TGTGCCATCAGTACCGGGACTAGCGGATCCACAGATACGCAGTATTTT.

The chain combines TRBV10-3 with TRBJ1-1, with a weak D call TRBD1 (5 bases). The CDR3 has 12 amino acids. Trimming took off 0 bases at V and 12 bases at J, with 11 bases between the two ends. The germline V gene encodes CDR1 ENHRY and CDR2 SYGVKD. This CDR3 is CAISESGTWTFF. The CDR3 nucleotides read TGTGCCATCAGTGAGTCAGGGACTTGGACTTTCTTT.

The rearrangement uses TRBV12-3 or TRBV12-4 and TRBJ2-2, with D perhaps matching TRBD2 (6 bases). The V end was cut by 5 bases, the J end by 4 bases, with 8 bases between. The CDR3 contains 13 residues. The CDR3 reads CASSKEGTGELFF. CDR3 coding DNA: TGTGCCAGCAGTAAGGAGGGCACCGGGGAGCTGTTTTTT.

V is TRBV4-2 and J is TRBJ1-1; 8 bases line up with TRBD1. V gave up 3 bases and J gave up 3 bases; unmatched junction bases: 3. Germline V gene sequence: CDR1 LGHNA, CDR2 YNFKEQ. The CDR3 is 14 residues long. DNA for the CDR3: TGTGCCAGCAGCCACACGGACAGGGACACTGAAGCTTTCTTT. Translation gives CASSHTDRDTEAFF.